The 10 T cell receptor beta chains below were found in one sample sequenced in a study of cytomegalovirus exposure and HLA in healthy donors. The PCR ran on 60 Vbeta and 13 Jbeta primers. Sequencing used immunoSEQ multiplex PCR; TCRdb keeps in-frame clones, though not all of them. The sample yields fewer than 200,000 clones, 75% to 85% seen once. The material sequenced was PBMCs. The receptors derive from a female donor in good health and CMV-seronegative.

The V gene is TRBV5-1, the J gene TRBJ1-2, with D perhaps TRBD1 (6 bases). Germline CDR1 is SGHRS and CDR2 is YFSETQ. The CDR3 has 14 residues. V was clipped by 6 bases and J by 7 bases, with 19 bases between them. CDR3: CASKTAGGGRGYTF. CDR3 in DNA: TGCGCCAGCAAGACGGCGGGGGGCGGGCGTGGCTACACCTTC.

Here the CDR3 reads CASSYSRSNEQFF. The CDR3 DNA reads as TGTGCCAGCAGTTACTCGCGGAGTAATGAGCAGTTCTTC. The gene calls are TRBV6-6 and TRBJ2-1, with D unresolved. The germline V gene has CDR1 MNHNY and CDR2 SVGAGI (reference sequence). The length of the CDR3 is 13 residues. The V gene lost 0 bases and the J gene lost 7 bases, with 7 bases spanning the gap.

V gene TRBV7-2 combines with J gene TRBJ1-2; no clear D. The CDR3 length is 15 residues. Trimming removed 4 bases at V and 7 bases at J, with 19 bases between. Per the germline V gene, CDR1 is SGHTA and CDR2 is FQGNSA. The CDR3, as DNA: TGTGCCAGCAGCTCCCAATCCCCGGGTGTTGGTGGCTACACCTTC. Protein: CASSSQSPGVGGYTF.

The CDR3 DNA is TGTGCCAGCAGTGTGGGGCTTGATACGCAGTATTTT. Residues: CASSVGLDTQYF. The genes are TRBV25-1 and TRBJ2-3; tentative D call: TRBD1 (5 bases). CDR1 is MGHDK, CDR2 SYGVNS, per germline. Trimming cost V 4 bases and J 6 bases, with 8 bases left between them. The CDR3 totals 12 residues.

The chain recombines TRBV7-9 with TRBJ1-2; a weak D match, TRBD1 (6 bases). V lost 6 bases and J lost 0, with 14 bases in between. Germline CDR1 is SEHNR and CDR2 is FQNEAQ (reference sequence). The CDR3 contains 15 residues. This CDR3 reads CASRVVGATNYGYTF. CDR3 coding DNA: TGTGCCAGCAGGGTAGTGGGGGCTACTAACTATGGCTACACCTTC. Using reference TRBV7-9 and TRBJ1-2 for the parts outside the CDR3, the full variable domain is DTGVSQNPRHKITKRGQNVTFRCDPISEHNRLYWYRQTLGQGPEFLTYFQNEAQLEKSRLLSDRFSAERPKGSFSTLEIQRTEQGDSAMYLCASRVVGATNYGYTFGSGTRLTVV.

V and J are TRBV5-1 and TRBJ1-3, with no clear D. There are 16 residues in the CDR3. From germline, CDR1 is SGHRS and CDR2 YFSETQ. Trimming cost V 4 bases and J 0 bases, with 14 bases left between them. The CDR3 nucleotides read TGCGCCAGCAGCGCTACTTACTCCTACTCTGGAAACACCATATATTTT. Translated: CASSATYSYSGNTIYF.

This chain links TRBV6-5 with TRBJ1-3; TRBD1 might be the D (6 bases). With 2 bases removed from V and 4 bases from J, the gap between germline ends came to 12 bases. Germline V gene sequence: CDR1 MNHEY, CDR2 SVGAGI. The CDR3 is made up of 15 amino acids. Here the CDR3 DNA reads TGTGCCAGCAGTTACACACAGGGAGCCGGAAACACCATATATTTT. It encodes CASSYTQGAGNTIYF.

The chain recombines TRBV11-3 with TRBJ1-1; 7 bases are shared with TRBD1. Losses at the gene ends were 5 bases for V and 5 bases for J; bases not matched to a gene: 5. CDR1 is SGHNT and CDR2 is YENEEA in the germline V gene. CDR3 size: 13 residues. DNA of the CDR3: TGTGCCAGCAGCCCACAGGGGAATACTGAAGCTTTCTTT. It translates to CASSPQGNTEAFF.

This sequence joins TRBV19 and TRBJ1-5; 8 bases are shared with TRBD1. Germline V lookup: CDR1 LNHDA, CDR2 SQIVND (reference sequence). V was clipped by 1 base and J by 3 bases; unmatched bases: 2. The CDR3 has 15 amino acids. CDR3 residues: CASSIGTGYNQPQHF. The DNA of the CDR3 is TGTGCCAGTAGTATAGGGACAGGGTACAATCAGCCCCAGCATTTT.

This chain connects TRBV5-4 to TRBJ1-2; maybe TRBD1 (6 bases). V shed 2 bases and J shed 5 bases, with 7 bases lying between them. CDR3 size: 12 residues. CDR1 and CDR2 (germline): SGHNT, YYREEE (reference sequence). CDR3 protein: CASSFTGYGYTF. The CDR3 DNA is TGTGCCAGCAGCTTTACAGGGTATGGCTACACCTTC. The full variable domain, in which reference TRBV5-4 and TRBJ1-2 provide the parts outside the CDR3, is ETGVTQSPTHLIKTRGQQVTLRCSSQSGHNTVSWYQQALGQGPQFIFQYYREEENGRGNFPPRFSGLQFPNYSSELNVNALELDDSALYLCASSFTGYGYTFGSGTRLTVV.